This is a list of T cell receptor beta chains from one sample in a study of Graves' ophthalmopathy and Graves' hyperthyroidism. TCRdb redid the calling of the multiplex PCR reads with MiXCR, one entry per CDR3 protein. The data contain 740,000 or so distinct CDR3 sequences, 35% to 50% of them seen just once; the ten biggest clones take up 40% to 45%. The sample consisted of peripheral blood. Receptor source: an adult man with Graves' ophthalmopathy. Each CDR3 is given with its conserved first and last residue. A D gene is named only where the DNA matches it firmly. The size entry is marked missing in some rows and otherwise reads once, few, many or a size class.

abundance | j_gene | len | d_gene | v_gene | CDR3aa | CDR3nt
NA | TRBJ2-2 | 16 | TRBD2 | TRBV25-1 | CASSYSTSGDTGELFF | TGTGCCAGCAGTTACTCTACTAGCGGGGACACCGGGGAGCTGTTTTTT
many | TRBJ2-2 | 16 | NA | TRBV7-9 | CASSRYRRANTGELFF | TGTGCCAGCAGCCGGTACAGGCGAGCGAACACCGGGGAGCTGTTTTTT
NA | TRBJ2-2 | 17 | NA | TRBV25-1 | CASSHEGQLSYTGELFF | TGTGCCAGCAGCCACGAGGGACAACTGAGCTACACCGGGGAGCTGTTTTTT
NA | TRBJ1-5 | 16 | NA | TRBV10-3 | CASGSLWGGSNQPQHF | TGTGCCAGCGGCTCCCTTTGGGGGGGTAGCAATCAGCCCCAGCATTTT
NA | TRBJ2-7 | 15 | NA | TRBV2 | CASSLRMGGNYEQYF | TGCGCCAGCAGCCTGAGAATGGGAGGTAACTACGAGCAGTACTTC
NA | TRBJ2-5 | 13 | NA | TRBV20-1 | CSARDGGQETQYF | TGCAGTGCTAGGGATGGGGGGCAAGAGACCCAGTACTTC
few | TRBJ1-4 | 14 | NA | TRBV11-1 | CAWSETADLEKLFF | TGTGCCTGGAGTGAGACAGCGGATTTAGAAAAACTGTTTTTT
many | TRBJ1-5 | 18 | NA | TRBV28 | CASSSGGPGATTPVLQHF | TGTGCCAGCAGCTCCGGGGGTCCGGGAGCAACCACCCCGGTACTCCAGCATTTT
few | TRBJ1-4 | 17 | NA | TRBV19 | CATTRNPAGSTNEKLFF | TGTGCCACCACCCGGAACCCGGCAGGCTCAACTAATGAAAAACTGTTTTTT
NA | TRBJ2-5 | 13 | TRBD1 | TRBV10-3 | CASSYQTGQTQYF | TGTGCCAGCAGTTACCAGACAGGGCAGACCCAGTACTTC
NA | TRBJ2-3 | 15 | NA | TRBV10-3 | CAISENSGRTDTQYF | TGTGCCATCAGTGAGAACTCAGGGAGGACAGATACGCAGTATTTT
many | TRBJ2-5 | 12 | NA | TRBV11-1 | CASSQLTETQYF | TGTGCCAGCAGTCAATTAACGGAGACCCAGTACTTC
NA | TRBJ2-6 | 15 | NA | TRBV15 | CATSREWSGANVLIF | TGTGCCACCAGCAGAGAGTGGTCAGGGGCCAACGTCCTGATTTTC
few | TRBJ1-1 | 16 | NA | TRBV12-3/TRBV12-4 | CASSLALGGGNAEAFF | TGTGCCAGCAGTTTAGCGCTTGGGGGCGGTAACGCTGAAGCTTTCTTT
many | TRBJ2-2 | 15 | NA | TRBV11-3 | CASSRFAENTGELFF | TGTGCCAGCAGCCGATTTGCGGAGAACACCGGGGAGCTGTTTTTT
NA | TRBJ1-5 | 15 | TRBD1 | TRBV19 | CASSSGTGMNQPRHF | TGTGCCAGTTCCTCCGGGACAGGGATGAATCAGCCCCGGCATTTT
many | TRBJ1-6 | 14 | NA | TRBV11-2 | CASSSIGGGSPLHF | TGTGCCAGCAGCTCCATCGGGGGAGGTTCACCCCTCCACTTT
few | TRBJ1-2 | 16 | NA | TRBV2 | CASSQDWGRTNYGYTF | TGTGCCAGCAGCCAAGATTGGGGACGGACTAACTATGGCTACACCTTC
many | TRBJ1-6 | 15 | TRBD1 | TRBV20-1 | CSAREATGGNSPLHF | TGCAGTGCTAGGGAAGCGACAGGGGGTAATTCACCCCTCCACTTT
NA | TRBJ2-7 | 14 | TRBD1 | TRBV29-1 | CSVAGQGVASEQYF | TGCAGCGTCGCGGGACAGGGGGTGGCGAGTGAGCAGTACTTC
NA | TRBJ2-2 | 17 | TRBD2 | TRBV7-9 | CASSLHPSGRASGELFF | TGTGCCAGCAGCCTCCACCCCAGCGGGAGGGCGTCCGGGGAGCTGTTTTTT
NA | TRBJ2-7 | 15 | TRBD2 | TRBV20-1 | CSATEFGTRFYEQYF | TGCAGTGCTACCGAGTTTGGGACTAGGTTCTACGAGCAGTACTTC
NA | TRBJ1-5 | 20 | NA | TRBV20-1 | CSASVGPRTTAAQSNQPQHF | TGCAGTGCTAGTGTGGGGCCCCGCACGACAGCGGCACAGAGCAATCAGCCCCAGCATTTT
NA | TRBJ2-7 | 15 | TRBD1 | TRBV7-2 | CASSSFDRESYEQYF | TGTGCCAGCAGCTCCTTCGACAGGGAGTCATACGAGCAGTACTTC
few | TRBJ2-3 | 13 | NA | TRBV11-2 | CASRPSGTDTQYF | TGTGCCAGCAGACCCTCAGGGACAGATACGCAGTATTTT
NA | TRBJ2-6 | 18 | NA | TRBV2 | CASRATGNPISGANVLTF | TGTGCCAGCAGGGCGACAGGAAACCCTATCTCTGGGGCCAACGTCCTGACTTTC
many | TRBJ1-1 | 14 | TRBD1 | TRBV7-6 | CASSLDLTGPEAFF | TGTGCCAGCAGCTTAGACCTGACAGGGCCTGAAGCTTTCTTT
NA | TRBJ2-7 | 15 | TRBD1 | TRBV7-2 | CASSLGTGRHYEQYF | TGTGCCAGCAGCTTAGGGACAGGGAGGCATTACGAGCAGTACTTC
NA | TRBJ1-2 | 14 | NA | TRBV15 | CATSSLYGSYGYTF | TGTGCCACCAGCAGCTTATACGGGTCCTATGGCTACACCTTC
NA | TRBJ2-5 | 15 | NA | TRBV2 | CASRGTGTARETQYF | TGTGCCAGCAGAGGAACCGGGACGGCGAGGGAGACCCAGTACTTC
few | TRBJ2-5 | 13 | NA | TRBV20-1 | CSARVVSEETQYF | TGCAGTGCTAGAGTCGTTAGCGAAGAGACCCAGTACTTC
NA | TRBJ1-2 | 14 | NA | TRBV25-1 | CASHDPPRDYGYTF | TGTGCCAGCCACGATCCCCCTAGGGACTATGGCTACACCTTC
many | TRBJ2-7 | 13 | NA | TRBV7-9 | CASSFTQAYEQYF | TGTGCCAGCAGCTTTACTCAAGCCTACGAGCAGTACTTC
few | TRBJ2-5 | 15 | TRBD1 | TRBV7-9 | CASSHFGQGEETQYF | TGTGCCAGCAGTCACTTTGGACAGGGGGAAGAGACCCAGTACTTC
few | TRBJ2-7 | 14 | NA | TRBV20-1 | CSARDPVEVYEQYF | TGCAGTGCTAGAGATCCGGTGGAAGTCTACGAGCAGTACTTC
NA | TRBJ1-6 | 19 | NA | TRBV11-2 | CASSRGTKGVGGLVSPLHF | TGTGCCAGCAGCCGCGGAACGAAGGGGGTTGGGGGCTTGGTTTCACCCCTCCACTTT
many | TRBJ2-5 | 16 | TRBD2 | TRBV7-2 | CASSFASGRAAETQYF | TGTGCCAGCAGCTTCGCTAGCGGGAGGGCCGCCGAGACCCAGTACTTC
NA | TRBJ1-5 | 14 | TRBD1 | TRBV20-1 | CSAGPGGGNQPQHF | TGCAGTGCGGGCCCAGGGGGGGGCAATCAGCCCCAGCATTTT
once | TRBJ1-1 | 13 | TRBD1 | TRBV29-1 | CSVQGAANTEAFF | TGCAGCGTGCAGGGGGCTGCGAACACTGAAGCTTTCTTT
NA | TRBJ1-1 | 16 | NA | TRBV6-5 | CASSYYWGGGNTEAFF | TGTGCCAGCAGTTACTATTGGGGGGGGGGGAACACTGAAGCTTTCTTT
NA | TRBJ1-1 | 15 | NA | TRBV7-8 | CASSSGGTGNTEAFF | TGTGCCAGCAGCTCCGGGGGAACAGGCAACACTGAAGCTTTCTTT
NA | TRBJ1-2 | 15 | TRBD1 | TRBV4-3 | CASSLRAGGLYGYTF | TGCGCCAGCAGCCTAAGGGCAGGGGGCCTCTATGGCTACACCTTC
few | TRBJ1-1 | 14 | NA | TRBV7-9 | CASSLGPGSHEAFF | TGTGCCAGCAGCTTAGGCCCCGGGAGCCATGAAGCTTTCTTT
many | TRBJ1-2 | 13 | TRBD1 | TRBV9 | CASKTGEDYGYTF | TGTGCCAGCAAAACAGGGGAGGACTATGGCTACACCTTC
NA | TRBJ1-5 | 15 | NA | TRBV3-1 | CASSQGLGINQPQHF | TGTGCCAGCAGCCAAGGACTAGGAATCAATCAGCCCCAGCATTTT
few | TRBJ1-6 | 16 | NA | TRBV6-2/TRBV6-3 | CASIEDSPSYNSPLHF | TGTGCCAGCATCGAGGACAGTCCCTCCTATAATTCACCCCTCCACTTT
NA | TRBJ2-3 | 14 | TRBD2 | TRBV7-2 | CASSFRDYTDTQYF | TGTGCCAGCAGCTTCCGGGACTACACAGATACGCAGTATTTT
NA | TRBJ1-1 | 13 | NA | TRBV10-3 | CASPGRINTEAFF | TGTGCCAGCCCGGGACGGATAAACACTGAAGCTTTCTTT
NA | TRBJ2-5 | 18 | TRBD2 | TRBV20-1 | CSATDGGGTSGYQETQYF | TGCAGTGCTACCGACGGGGGGGGGACTAGCGGTTACCAAGAGACCCAGTACTTC
few | TRBJ1-2 | 16 | NA | TRBV6-6 | CASSYSNRPANYGYTF | TGTGCCAGCAGTTACTCGAACAGGCCAGCTAACTATGGCTACACCTTC
NA | TRBJ2-5 | 13 | TRBD1 | TRBV29-1 | CSGLGQYQETQYF | TGCAGCGGTTTGGGACAGTACCAAGAGACCCAGTACTTC
NA | TRBJ2-5 | 16 | TRBD1 | TRBV7-2 | CASSLDPGTGGETQYF | TGTGCCAGCAGCTTAGACCCCGGGACAGGAGGCGAGACCCAGTACTTC
few | TRBJ1-2 | 14 | TRBD1 | TRBV7-9 | CASSSRQGLIGYTF | TGTGCCAGCAGCTCCCGACAGGGGCTGATAGGCTACACCTTC
many | TRBJ2-5 | 13 | NA | TRBV2 | CASRTDFQETQYF | TGTGCCAGCAGGACAGACTTCCAAGAGACCCAGTACTTC
NA | TRBJ2-5 | 10 | NA | TRBV19 | CARRRETQYF | TGTGCCCGGCGAAGGGAGACCCAGTACTTC
NA | TRBJ2-7 | 15 | TRBD2 | TRBV7-9 | CASKSVAGDLAEQYF | TGTGCCAGCAAGTCAGTCGCGGGAGACCTCGCCGAGCAGTACTTC
few | TRBJ2-7 | 13 | NA | TRBV7-2 | CASSFNLWSEQYF | TGTGCCAGCAGCTTTAATCTCTGGAGCGAGCAGTACTTC